The 26 T cell receptor beta chains in this list originate from one sample, sequenced in a study of T cells after yellow fever vaccination. Using its own MiXCR run on the 5' RACE reads, TCRdb lists one record per CDR3 protein. The table lists over 45,000 distinct CDR3 sequences, around 6.2% of them singletons. Material: PBMCs, either bulk or a sorted T-cell subset (CD4+, CD8+, memory, or dextramer-sorted; not recorded which), obtained on the day of the yellow fever booster vaccination. All receptors derive from a man between 18 and 29 years old who received the YFV17D yellow fever vaccine.

This clonotype was recorded at least ten times. The rearrangement links TRBV5-1 to TRBJ2-4; 7 positions agree with TRBD2. Germline V gene data show CDR1 as SGHRS and CDR2 as YFSETQ. This CDR3 is 15 amino acids long. Unmatched junction bases numbered 5, after V lost 0 bases and J lost 5 bases. CDR3 sequence reads: CASSLESGTQNIQYF. CDR3 nucleotide sequence: TGCGCCAGCAGCTTGGAAAGCGGGACCCAAAACATTCAGTACTTC.

About this clonotype itself: A much larger clonotype is one base distant, so this may be a read error. V usage is TRBV15 and J usage is TRBJ2-1; 7 nucleotides match TRBD2. CDR3 length equals 14 residues. In germline, CDR1 is LNHNV, CDR2 YYDKDF (reference sequence). CDR3 residues: CAASGEGRLNEQFF. CDR3 DNA: TGTGCCGCCAGCGGGGAGGGACGGTTGAATGAGCAGTTCTTC.

Only a few counts were recorded for this clonotype. V usage is TRBV13 and J usage is TRBJ2-1, with 12 bases lining up with TRBD2. The CDR3 sequence is 15 residues long. Germline assignment: CDR1 PRHDT and CDR2 FYEKMQ (reference sequence). Trimming cost V 5 bases and J 7 bases; bases outside gene matches: 6. CDR3 residues: CASSSGTSGWNEQFF. The CDR3, as DNA: TGTGCCAGCAGCAGCGGGACTAGCGGGTGGAATGAGCAGTTCTTC.

This clonotype was detected a few times. CDR3: CASSVQSSYEQYV. The CDR3 coding sequence is TGTGCCAGCAGTGTCCAGAGCTCCTACGAGCAGTACGTC. The V call is TRBV2, the J call TRBJ2-7, with D hard to call. The CDR3 is 13 residues long. With 4 bases removed from V and 0 bases from J, the gap between germline ends came to 7 bases. The germline CDR1 and CDR2 sequences are SNHLY and FYNNEI.

This clonotype was counted many times. V and J are TRBV20-1 and TRBJ1-1; D is possibly TRBD1 (5 bases). CDR1 is DFQATT and CDR2 is SNEGSKA in the germline V gene (reference sequence). Trimming left V 6 bases short and J 1 base short, with 18 bases between. CDR3 size: 15 residues. CDR3 nucleotides: TGCAGTGCAAAAGGGGACCGTTCTAAGAACACTGAAGCTTTCTTT. It translates to CSAKGDRSKNTEAFF.

This rearrangement joins TRBV6-6 to TRBJ2-1; 9 bases fit TRBD1. Trimming at V came to 6 bases and at J to 6 bases, leaving 12 bases not matched to a gene. Germline CDR1 MNHNY, CDR2 SVGAGI (reference sequence). The CDR3 runs 16 residues. CDR3 coding DNA: TGTGCCAGCAGCCACCCGCGGGGACAGGGTATCAATGAGCAGTTCTTC. The encoded protein is CASSHPRGQGINEQFF.

In its sample, this clonotype was seen a few times. This chain uses TRBV13 with TRBJ2-5; perhaps TRBD2 as D (6 bases). The CDR3 spans 16 residues. V lost 6 bases and J 2 bases, leaving 19 bases between the germline ends. Looked up from germline, CDR1 is PRHDT and CDR2 is FYEKMQ (reference sequence). CDR3 protein: CASSPSPRDFQETQYF. CDR3 DNA: TGTGCCAGCAGTCCTTCCCCCAGGGACTTTCAAGAGACCCAGTACTTC.

This clonotype was observed many times. This chain connects TRBV5-4 to TRBJ2-5; the match to TRBD2 covers 9 bases. J was trimmed by 5 bases and V by 5 bases; bases with no gene match: 10. CDR1 is SGHNT, CDR2 YYREEE, per germline (reference sequence). The CDR3 covers 15 residues. CDR3 sequence reads: CASRAGAGGGETQYF. DNA of the CDR3: TGTGCCAGCAGGGCGGGAGCGGGGGGAGGTGAGACCCAGTACTTC.

This clonotype showed up many times. This rearrangement joins TRBV12-3 or TRBV12-4 to TRBJ2-1; TRBD1 matches at 9 bases. The junction had 15 bases not matched to a gene; V was cut back by 5 bases and J by 7 bases. CDR3 length equals 17 residues. CDR3 DNA sequence: TGTGCCAGCAGTCTCTCCGCCGGGACAGGGACGGGGAATGAGCAGTTCTTC. This codes for CASSLSAGTGTGNEQFF.

The chain uses TRBV7-9 and TRBJ1-1, with a weak D call TRBD1 (6 bases). Germline CDR1 is SEHNR and CDR2 is FQNEAQ (reference sequence). The ends were cut back, 5 bases at V and 1 base at J, with 17 bases in the middle. This CDR3 contains 16 residues. This CDR3 is CASSQSGTKGNTEAFF. CDR3 coding DNA: TGTGCCAGCAGCCAAAGCGGGACAAAAGGGAACACTGAAGCTTTCTTT.

This clonotype was counted a few times. The gene calls are TRBV11-3 and TRBJ2-1; D possibly corresponds to TRBD2 (6 bases). The CDR3 consists of 13 residues. Trimming removed 3 bases at V and 9 bases at J, with 12 bases between. Germline CDR1 SGHNT, CDR2 YENEEA. The CDR3 region is CASSFFREAEQFF. The CDR3 DNA reads as TGTGCCAGCAGCTTTTTCAGGGAGGCTGAGCAGTTCTTC.

The rearrangement joins TRBV20-1 to TRBJ2-5; TRBD1 agrees at 7 bases. The germline V gene has CDR1 DFQATT and CDR2 SNEGSKA (reference sequence). Losses at the gene ends were 4 bases for V and 4 bases for J; bases not matched to a gene: 6. The CDR3 is made up of 13 amino acids. The CDR3 DNA sequence: TGCAGTGCTAACACAGGGGATAGAGAGACCCAGTACTTC. This translates into CSANTGDRETQYF.

This clonotype has at least ten counts. The chain joins TRBV4-1 to TRBJ1-5, with 8 bases that match TRBD1. The CDR3 is 16 residues long. Germline V CDR1 and CDR2: MGHRA, YSYEKL. V shed 3 bases and J 5 bases; nucleotides not matched to a gene: 9. This chain's CDR3 is CASSHARDRGDQPQHF. The CDR3, as DNA: TGCGCCAGCAGCCATGCTAGAGACAGGGGAGATCAGCCCCAGCATTTT.

In this sample, this clonotype turned up a few times. The chain combines TRBV5-1 with TRBJ2-4; TRBD2 agrees at 11 bases. Trimming at V came to 4 bases and at J to 8 bases, leaving 17 bases not matched to a gene. Germline loops: CDR1 SGHRS, CDR2 YFSETQ. The CDR3 loop spans 18 amino acids. The CDR3 DNA reads TGCGCCAGCAGCGGATCCGGGACTAGCGGTAGTATGGGTGACATTCAGTACTTC. As protein: CASSGSGTSGSMGDIQYF.

This clonotype was detected a few times. CDR3: CASSLERGGADTQYF. The CDR3 nucleotides read TGTGCCAGCAGCCTCGAGCGGGGGGGCGCAGATACGCAGTATTTT. The chain couples TRBV7-9 to TRBJ2-3, with 10 bases lining up with TRBD2. With V trimmed by 5 bases and J by 4 bases, 6 bases remained unmatched. Germline V gene data show CDR1 as SEHNR and CDR2 as FQNEAQ (reference sequence). The CDR3 spans 15 residues. Drawing the rest from reference TRBV7-9 and TRBJ2-3, the complete variable domain is DTGVSQNPRHKITKRGQNVTFRCDPISEHNRLYWYRQTLGQGPEFLTYFQNEAQLEKSRLLSDRFSAERPKGSFSTLEIQRTEQGDSAMYLCASSLERGGADTQYFGPGTRLTVL.

The gene calls are TRBV5-5 and TRBJ1-1; D is ambiguous. The CDR3 spans 14 residues. With 4 bases removed from V and 2 bases from J, the gap between germline ends came to 12 bases. In germline, CDR1 is SGHKS, CDR2 YYEKEE (reference sequence). The DNA of the CDR3 is TGTGCCAGCAGCCGAGGCGGCAGAAACACTGAAGCTTTCTTT. Protein sequence: CASSRGGRNTEAFF.

This clonotype was counted many times. V is TRBV7-3 and J is TRBJ2-6; 7 bases align to TRBD1. Losses at the gene ends were 3 bases for V and 0 bases for J; bases not matched to a gene: 2. The CDR3 runs to 16 residues. Germline V gene data show CDR1 as SGHTA and CDR2 as FQGTGA. CDR3 sequence reads: CASSLDRPSGANVLTF. Here the CDR3 DNA reads TGTGCCAGCAGCTTGGACAGGCCCTCTGGGGCCAACGTCCTGACTTTC.

This clonotype was detected many times. This rearrangement joins TRBV4-1 to TRBJ2-5, with a possible D match to TRBD1 (7 bases). V lost 4 bases and J 5 bases, leaving 23 bases between the germline ends. Germline V gives CDR1 MGHRA, CDR2 YSYEKL. The CDR3 sequence is 17 residues long. The CDR3 here is CASSLRQGGGIVETQYF. In DNA, the CDR3 is TGCGCCAGCAGCCTTCGACAGGGAGGCGGAATAGTTGAGACCCAGTACTTC.

In this sample, this clonotype turned up many times. The CDR3 loop is CSAVKRGTDTQYF. DNA for the CDR3: TGCAGTGCCGTTAAGCGGGGCACAGATACGCAGTATTTT. The chain links TRBV20-1 to TRBJ2-3, with D perhaps TRBD2 (6 bases). The CDR3 has 13 amino acids. The germline CDR1 and CDR2 sequences are DFQATT and SNEGSKA (reference sequence). Trimming stripped 6 bases from V and 1 base from J, with 11 bases between.

This clonotype has a handful of counts. The chain links TRBV9 to TRBJ1-2; unclear D gene. The CDR3 spans 12 residues. Germline loops: CDR1 SGDLS, CDR2 YYNGEE. The germline V and J ends were trimmed by 4 bases and 4 bases, with 8 bases remaining between them. In DNA form, the CDR3 reads TGTGCCAGCAGCCCCGGACCCTATGGCTACACCTTC. Its protein product is CASSPGPYGYTF.

In its sample, this clonotype was seen many times. The rearrangement joins TRBV12-3 or TRBV12-4 to TRBJ2-7, with unresolved D. This CDR3 contains 15 residues. V lost 4 bases and J 2 bases, leaving 15 bases between the germline ends. CDR3 residues: CASSSPGDGTYEQYF. The DNA for the CDR3 is TGTGCCAGCAGTTCCCCAGGAGATGGAACCTACGAGCAGTACTTC.

This clonotype was seen ten or more times. The chain employs TRBV29-1 and TRBJ2-7; weak D call: TRBD2 (6 bases). The V end lost 6 bases, the J end lost 4 bases, and 19 bases lay between the germline ends. The germline CDR1 and CDR2 sequences are SQVTM and ANQGSEA. This CDR3 spans 14 amino acids. The CDR3 coding sequence is TGCAGCGTGACTAGTTCGTCAGAAACGTACGAGCAGTACTTC. Encoded protein: CSVTSSSETYEQYF.

Only a few counts were recorded for this clonotype. The chain joins TRBV4-2 to TRBJ1-1; weak D call: TRBD1 (6 bases). The CDR3 runs to 16 residues. Between the trimmed V and J ends, which lost 0 bases and 0 bases, there was a span of 11 bases. CDR1 is LGHNA, CDR2 YNFKEQ, per germline. The CDR3 protein is CASSQDPGAMNTEAFF. For the CDR3, the DNA is TGTGCCAGCAGCCAAGATCCGGGGGCGATGAACACTGAAGCTTTCTTT.

This clonotype was detected ten times or more. This chain connects TRBV5-1 to TRBJ2-7; D is uncertain. The CDR3 is 13 amino acids. Germline CDR1 is SGHRS and CDR2 is YFSETQ. Trimming stripped 0 bases from V and 5 bases from J, with 9 bases between. The CDR3 region is CASSLVSYHEQYF. The CDR3 DNA sequence: TGCGCCAGCAGCTTGGTGTCGTACCACGAGCAGTACTTC.

CDR3 bases: TGTGCCAGCAGCTTGGGTGCAGGGGCCAATCAGCCCCAGCATTTT. This gives the protein CASSLGAGANQPQHF. The rearrangement joins TRBV7-9 to TRBJ1-5; D may be TRBD1 (6 bases). V gave up 3 bases and J gave up 3 bases, with 12 bases separating them. This CDR3 contains 15 residues. Germline loops: CDR1 SEHNR, CDR2 FQNEAQ (reference sequence).

This clonotype was observed many times. The chain couples TRBV12-3 or TRBV12-4 to TRBJ1-1, with TRBD1 as a possible D gene (6 bases). The CDR3 loop spans 15 amino acids. V was pared by 3 bases and J by 2 bases, with 13 bases between. Written as DNA, the CDR3 is TGTGCCAGCAGTTTTTCTGCGACAGGAAACACTGAAGCTTTCTTT. This translates into CASSFSATGNTEAFF.